The T cell receptor (beta chain) under discussion was sequenced for a study of cytomegalovirus exposure and HLA in healthy donors (dated by TCRdb to 2017 to 2019). Some background on the complete study: An earlier analysis of roughly 610 of the donors reported 250 to 300 Gb of sequence data and around 120 million unique TCR beta sequences obtained from around 170 million T cells. An early release covering just under 650 HLA-typed donors comprised about 300 gigabases of sequencing data and 65 million to 100 million unique TCR sequences. The genetic ancestry cluster associated with self-reported Caucasian donors included roughly four fifths of the roughly 390 genotyped donors. The study aimed to test whether cataloging public T cell receptors could reveal signatures of past pathogen exposure. The study used immunosequencing to profile the T cell repertoires of several hundred subjects and linked those repertoires to cytomegalovirus serostatus. In addition to the first cohort of several hundred subjects, a separate validation cohort of approximately 120 different subjects was used. To predict cytomegalovirus infection status, the study combined high-throughput TCR immunosequencing, statistical association of individual TCRs with disease status, and machine learning. A later analysis re-analyzed previously published TCR beta repertoires from roughly 630 donors and added high-resolution HLA genotyping to study TCR occurrence patterns. The later analysis used no new phenotypic data to find candidate immune exposures, relying instead on TCR beta sequences and their occurrence across donors. In an earlier analysis of around 540 of the donors, high-throughput TCR beta sequencing was used to judge whether each TCR beta V gene segment behaved as functional or pseudogenic. Alongside the repertoire data, information on donor age, sex, ethnicity and CMV serostatus was compiled. In a later genetic analysis, genome-wide SNP genotypes for about 55% of the roughly 700 donors were used, and that subset was treated as a discovery cohort. Every repertoire in the discovery cohort had been generated on one and the same sequencing platform. HLA typing included class I and class II loci at four-digit resolution. Typing coverage differed by locus: A, B, C, DRB1 and DQB1 were typed in about 620-630 donors, DQA1 in 522, DPA1 in 600 to 610, and DPB1 in 400 to 490. About five DR-DQ haplotypes were treated as single units for association and clustering because of strong linkage in the cohort. Among a few hundred genotyped donors of the cohort, an average of around 240,000 unique TCR beta nucleotide sequences were sequenced per donor, around 20% of them non-productive.

The germline V gene encodes CDR1 SGHTA and CDR2 FQGTGA. Cut back by 6 bases and 3 bases, the V and J ends lie 9 bases apart. The CDR3 contains 14 residues, cysteine and phenylalanine counted. The only DNA kept is the CDR3, 42 bases in frame from the first base. Summary of the overall study and its limitations: According to a later analysis, TCR association rates differed among HLA loci, with DRB1 alleles showing the most associated TCRs and HLA-C alleles showing the fewest. In vitro tests confirmed that a few of the cytomegalovirus-associated TCR beta chains recognize cytomegalovirus antigens. Because counts were too low, seventeen rarely observed V segments, including chromosome 9 orphons, were left out of the earlier analysis of roughly 600 of the donors. An earlier analysis of some 590 of the donors showed that most TCR beta V segments appeared in productive rearrangements either about 87% or about 30% of the time, which broadly matched IMGT annotations. Presence/absence analyses assumed roughly uniform sequencing depth across donors, an assumption that may not hold. In a later genetic analysis, fewer N-insertions in productive TCRs were reported among donors in an Asian-associated ancestry cluster than the approximately 710-donor mean. The classifier was reported to diagnose cytomegalovirus status with high specificity and sensitivity in both the original cohort and the validation cohort. The authors suggested that the approach could potentially be generalized to other disease states and immunological phenotypes. In a later genetic analysis, a missense DCLRE1C variant was associated with V-gene and J-gene trimming of TCR beta chains, and the association was replicated in an independent cohort. A group of highly shared sequence variants was considered likely to be a technical artifact of the sequencing pipeline. Linkage disequilibrium might explain the correlated functional status among segregating V segments, but an unknown experimental factor could not be ruled out. Across donors, most TCR sequences were observed very rarely, whereas some public TCRs were present in many individuals. This cohort had only TCR beta chains sequenced, and the lack of alpha or paired-chain data limited which features could be detected. A later analysis found that most CMV-associated TCR beta chains appeared HLA-restricted, with HLA associations seemingly driven largely by CMV exposure. At a false discovery rate of 0.05, a later analysis linked some 18,000 TCR beta sequences to specific HLA alleles. Compared with equally common non-associated chains, HLA-associated TCR beta chains in a later analysis were more clonally expanded and had lower generation probabilities. Some IMGT-functional V segments, including TRBV6-2 and TRBV6-3, could not be told apart with the 87-base-pair reads, so those segments were excluded. Because HLA typing was missing for some donors at each locus, association tests included only the typed subset. CMV serostatus was the only immune exposure information available for the cohort. According to a later analysis, parvovirus B19, influenza, CMV and Epstein-Barr virus appeared linked to several top co-occurrence clusters. When HLA alleles, especially DR and DQ, strongly co-occurred, attributing TCR associations to individual alleles was difficult. A further reported finding was that TCR beta sequences accurately predicted the HLA-A and HLA-B alleles for most subjects in the first cohort. The study listed 150 to 200 TCR beta chains as associated with cytomegalovirus.

The cohort consisted of some 670 healthy bone marrow donors. All cohort members were sampled while nominally healthy, although unrecorded immune exposures were likely present. The donor was CMV seronegative and was included in the group of over 300 seronegative cohort members. Every donor gave a peripheral blood sample, and the peripheral blood mononuclear cells from that sample were used for TCR beta sequencing. Genomic DNA was extracted from the blood cell samples with the Qiagen DNeasy Blood Extraction Kit. Libraries were constructed by the immunoSEQ multiplex PCR assay. For the multiplex PCR, a mixture combining 60 forward primers for TCR Vbeta segments and 13 reverse primers for TCR Jbeta segments was used. The CDR3 region of rearranged TCR beta genes was amplified from genomic DNA by a multiplex PCR assay. The Illumina HiSeq System was used to sequence the amplified TCR beta libraries as 87-base-pair reads. Under the source paper's analysis protocol: In a later analysis, 80 million or so unique TCR beta chains were counted across the 650 to 700 repertoires, and roughly 11 million of these chains were shared by at least two donors. To remove PCR and sequencing errors, raw reads were error-corrected and collapsed into unique sequences using a nearest-neighbor algorithm that merged closely related sequences. Alignment of CDR3 sequences to IMGT reference sequences was used to assign V, D and J gene segments. Each retained sequence needed at least a six-nucleotide match to both a V gene segment and a J gene segment. Rearrangements were classified as productive when the CDR3 lacked stop codons and remained in frame with V and J, and all other rearrangements were classified as non-productive. Following IMGT convention, CDR3 was defined as the stretch from the second conserved V-encoded cysteine to the conserved J-encoded phenylalanine. The earlier analysis of 500 to 750 of the donors excluded any sequence lacking an unambiguous match to a single V gene segment. An earlier analysis of around 600 of the donors classified V segments as functional when productive rearrangements were above 56.7% and as segregating when the standard deviation between donors was above 5%. A statistical classification framework was built to diagnose cytomegalovirus status from the catalog of TCR beta chain sequences. V and J gene assignment, in a later analysis, came from comparing TCR nucleotide sequences with IMGT/GENE-DB human TR gene sequences. A later analysis assigned CDR3 sequences and most-parsimonious VDJ recombination scenarios with the TCRdist pipeline. A later analysis defined each TCR beta chain by its CDR3 amino acid sequence plus V-gene family, and excluded reads lacking a unique V-gene family. As a way to deal with suspected cross-contamination and a sequencing artifact, a later analysis dropped approximately 590 nucleotide sequences that were highly shared and had low generation probability. In a later analysis, a clonal expansion index was calculated for each public chain from normalized within-repertoire ranks of inferred template counts. Generation probabilities in a later analysis came from a VDJ recombination model fitted to out-of-frame rearrangements, and those results were checked against IGoR. In a later analysis, hypergeometric tests were used to score TCR-TCR, TCR-HLA and TCR-CMV co-occurrence, with a repertoire-size bias correction applied to TCR pairs. False discovery rates were estimated in a later analysis by permuting HLA or CMV assignments 20 times. In a later analysis, co-occurring TCRs were grouped using DBSCAN, and TCRdist sequence similarity was added for clustering within HLA-allele-positive subsets. Repertoires with fewer than 30,000 or more than 120,000 public chains were left out of co-occurrence clustering, as were five repertoires with anomalous nucleotide sharing. TCRdb holds this immuneACCESS table with in-frame rearrangements only. Some clones are missing; in checked studies, unresolved V genes explain under half, and the rest has no known cause. V and J calls plus clone size are reproduced from that table; the DNA served to infer D and trimming. In this sample the table shows some 100,000 clones, around 85% of which occur a single time. The top ten clonotypes cover 3% to 5% of the sample.

Of note for this clone: The target of this receptor is not known. No base qualities exist here, and no much larger clone lies one base off it.

Recombination joined TRBV7-3 with TRBJ2-6, with the D gene not confidently named. The sequenced sample was PBMCs. The receptor comes from a man aged 25-40 years in good health and CMV-seronegative. The bases are TGTGCCAGCAGTCCTAACAGTGGGGCCAACGTCCTGACTTTC. This is translated as CASSPNSGANVLTF.